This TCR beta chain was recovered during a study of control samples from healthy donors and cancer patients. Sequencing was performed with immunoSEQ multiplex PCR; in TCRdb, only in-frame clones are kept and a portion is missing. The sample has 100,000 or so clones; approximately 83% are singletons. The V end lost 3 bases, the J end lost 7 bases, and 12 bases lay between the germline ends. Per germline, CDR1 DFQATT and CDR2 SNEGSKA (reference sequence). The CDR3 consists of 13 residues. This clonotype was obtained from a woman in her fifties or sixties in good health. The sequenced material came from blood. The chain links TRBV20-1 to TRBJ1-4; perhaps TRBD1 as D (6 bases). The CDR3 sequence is CSASGRGGEKLFF. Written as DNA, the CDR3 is TGCAGTGCTAGTGGCAGGGGAGGTGAAAAACTGTTTTTT.